One and the same sample provided the 6 T cell receptor beta chains below, sequenced in a study of regulatory T cells in long-lasting Graves disease. Time point: persistent/refractory GD, antithyroid drugs over 5 years with positive TRAb. Following extraction of RNA from PBMCs, that RNA was used to make the TCR library. Investigators prepared the TCR beta libraries by applying iRepertoire HTBI primers and Arm-PCR of CDR3 regions. TCRdb reanalysed the multiplex PCR reads using MiXCR and keeps one entry per CDR3 protein. The sample consists of 400,000 to 500,000 distinct CDR3 sequences, roughly a fifth of them appearing once. The specimen was peripheral blood mononuclear cells (PBMCs), collected when the disease was refractory, from a patient treated with antithyroid drugs. The receptors were gathered from a female donor with Graves disease.

This clonotype has only a few counts. This rearrangement joins TRBV19 to TRBJ2-7; tentatively, D is TRBD2 (5 bases). The CDR3 runs 17 residues. Trimming cost V 3 bases and J 4 bases, with 22 bases left between them. From germline, CDR1 is LNHDA and CDR2 SQIVND (reference sequence). This chain's CDR3 is CASSMAAARPTIYEQYF. CDR3 DNA sequence: TGTGCCAGTAGTATGGCAGCGGCGAGACCCACTATTTACGAGCAGTACTTC. The full variable domain, rest sourced from reference TRBV19 and TRBJ2-7, is DGGITQSPKYLFRKEGQNVTLSCEQNLNHDAMYWYRQDPGQGLRLIYYSQIVNDFQKGDIAEGYSVSREKKESFPLTVTSAQKNPTAFYLCASSMAAARPTIYEQYFGPGTRLTVT.

The chain joins TRBV7-2 to TRBJ1-3; TRBD1 aligns across 7 bases. CDR1 and CDR2 (germline): SGHTA, FQGNSA. This CDR3 region has 11 residues. The junction had 5 bases not matched to a gene; V was cut back by 4 bases and J by 14 bases. For the CDR3, the DNA is TGTGCCAGCAGCTACCGACAGGGTTTATATTTT. Amino acid sequence: CASSYRQGLYF. Full variable domain (missing parts from reference TRBV7-2 and TRBJ1-3): GAGVSQSPSNKVTEKGKDVELRCDPISGHTALYWYRQSLGQGLEFLIYFQGNSAPDKSGLPSDRFSAERTGGSVSTLTIQRTQQEDSAVYLCASSYRQGLYFGEGSWLTVV.

This clonotype occurred a few times. The J gene is TRBJ2-2, the V gene TRBV10-1; 8 bases are shared with TRBD2. V shed 2 bases and J 4 bases; nucleotides not matched to a gene: 3. The V gene's germline CDR1 is WNHNN and CDR2 SYGVQD (reference sequence). This CDR3 contains 15 residues. In DNA form, the CDR3 reads TGCGCCAGCAGTGAGACTAGCGGTATCACCGGGGAGCTGTTTTTT. The encoded protein is CASSETSGITGELFF.

This clonotype came up many times. V usage is TRBV29-1 and J usage is TRBJ2-7; D gene ambiguous. V dropped 0 bases and J dropped 2 bases, with 2 bases sitting between them. This CDR3 region has 11 residues. CDR1 is SQVTM, CDR2 ANQGSEA, per germline. CDR3 loop: CSVEDPYEQYF. In nucleotides, the CDR3 is TGCAGCGTTGAAGACCCCTACGAGCAGTACTTC.

In this sample, this clonotype turned up many times. This chain links TRBV28 with TRBJ2-7; no clear D. V shed 6 bases and J shed 4 bases, with 19 bases lying between them. Germline loops: CDR1 MDHEN, CDR2 SYDVKM. This CDR3 has 15 residues. The CDR3 here is CASSTHQPGRYEQYF. The DNA for the CDR3 is TGTGCCAGCAGCACCCATCAACCTGGCAGGTACGAGCAGTACTTC.

At least ten counts were recorded for this clonotype. The V call is TRBV19, the J call TRBJ2-6; D may correspond to TRBD1 or TRBD2 (5 bases each). The CDR3 is 14 amino acids. Trimming pared 6 bases from V and 4 bases from J, leaving 10 bases between. In germline, CDR1 is LNHDA, CDR2 SQIVND (reference sequence). DNA of the CDR3: TGTGCCAGTAGCCCCGGGGCCGGGGCCAACGTCCTGACTTTC. Translated, it gives CASSPGAGANVLTF.